The present TCR beta chain was sequenced within a study of beta chain features in type 1 diabetes. Study-wide results and caveats: Shorter TCRB CDR3s, moderately but significantly so, were found in Type 1 diabetes patients in all four CD4+ subsets.

Every bit of the isolated RNA underwent reverse transcription, so sequencing read expressed TCRB transcripts. Data came from immunoSEQ multiplex PCR; TCRdb stores just in-frame clones and leaves some out. The table shows roughly 150,000 clones, with just over 8% occurring only once. The CDR3 contains 14 residues. V gave up 0 bases and J gave up 3 bases, with 10 bases separating them. Looked up from germline, CDR1 is SGHNT and CDR2 is YYREEE (reference sequence). This clone was detected only a few times. Its cognate antigen is unknown. Source material: central memory CD4+ T cells from blood. The chain couples TRBV5-4 to TRBJ2-7; possible D gene TRBD1, 6 bases. The clonotype originates from a woman in her late teens or twenties with type 1 diabetes. This chain's CDR3 is CASSLDGQNYEQYF. Here the CDR3 DNA reads TGTGCCAGCAGCTTGGACGGACAGAACTACGAGCAGTACTTC.